This TCR beta chain was obtained from a study of human T cells and chemical hapten exposure. Study context: Diphenylcyclopropenone was administered weekly to the scalp of patients throughout the approximately 24-week study.

The time point: patch test 1, 2 weeks after DPC sensitization. Specified treatment: therapeutic diphenylcyclopropenone sensitization with weekly scalp DPC. Blood, whole and unfractionated, served as the source for total RNA extraction. This CDR3 has 13 residues. The V end lost 1 base, the J end lost 5 bases, and 6 bases lay between the germline ends. CDR1 SGHDN and CDR2 FVKESK come from the germline V gene. This clonotype was observed a handful of times. TCRdb redid the calling of the RACE reads with MiXCR, one entry per CDR3 protein. Of some 190,000 distinct CDR3 sequences listed, about a fifth are singletons.

The source is a woman aged 50 to 65 with alopecia areata. Some clones in this sample may be carry-over from other donors' samples. The sequencing used whole blood, collected in connection with sensitization to the hapten diphenylcyclopropenone (DPC). V gene TRBV14 combines with J gene TRBJ2-1, with unresolved D. The CDR3 nucleotides read TGTGCCAGCAGCCAAGGTCGGGACAATGAGCAGTTCTTC. It codes for CASSQGRDNEQFF.